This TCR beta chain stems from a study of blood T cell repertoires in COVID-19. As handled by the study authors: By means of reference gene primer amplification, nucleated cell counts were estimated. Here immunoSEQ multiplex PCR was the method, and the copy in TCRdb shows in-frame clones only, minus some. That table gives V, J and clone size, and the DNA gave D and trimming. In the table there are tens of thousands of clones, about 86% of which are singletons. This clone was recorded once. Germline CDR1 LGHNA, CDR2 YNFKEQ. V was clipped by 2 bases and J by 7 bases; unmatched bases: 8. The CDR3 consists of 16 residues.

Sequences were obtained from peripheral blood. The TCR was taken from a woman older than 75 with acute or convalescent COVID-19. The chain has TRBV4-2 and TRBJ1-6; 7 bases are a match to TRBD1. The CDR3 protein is CASSQLSGTDNSPLHF. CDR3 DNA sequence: TGTGCCAGCAGCCAATTATCCGGGACAGACAATTCACCCCTCCACTTT.